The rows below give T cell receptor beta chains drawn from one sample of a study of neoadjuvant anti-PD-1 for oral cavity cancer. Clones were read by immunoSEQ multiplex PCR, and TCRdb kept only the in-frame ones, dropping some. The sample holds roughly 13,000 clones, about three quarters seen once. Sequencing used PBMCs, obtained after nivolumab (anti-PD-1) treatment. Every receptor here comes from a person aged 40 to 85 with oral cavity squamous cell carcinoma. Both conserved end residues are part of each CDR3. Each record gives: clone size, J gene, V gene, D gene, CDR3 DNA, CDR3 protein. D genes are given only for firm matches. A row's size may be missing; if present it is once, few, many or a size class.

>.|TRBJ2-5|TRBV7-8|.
TGTGCCAGCAGCTTAGCGCAGATTCGGGGGACCCAGTACTTC
CASSLAQIRGTQYF
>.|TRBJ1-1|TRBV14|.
TGTGCCAGCAGCCAAGAGCCACAGGGAATAGGCACTGAAGCTTTCTTT
CASSQEPQGIGTEAFF
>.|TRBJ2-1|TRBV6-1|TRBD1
TGTGCCAGCACGAGGACAGGGACCAATGAGCAGTTCTTC
CASTRTGTNEQFF
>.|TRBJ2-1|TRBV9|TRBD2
TGTGCCAGCAGCGTAGTTGCGGGAGGGCCGGATGAGCAGTTCTTC
CASSVVAGGPDEQFF
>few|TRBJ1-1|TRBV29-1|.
TGCAGCGTTGAAGTTAGGCTAACCCGAGGGACTGAAGCTTTCTTT
CSVEVRLTRGTEAFF
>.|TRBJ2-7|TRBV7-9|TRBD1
TGTGCCAGCAGCTTAAGTCAGGGGGCATACGAGCAGTACTTC
CASSLSQGAYEQYF
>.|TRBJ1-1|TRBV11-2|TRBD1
TGTGCCAGCAGTTCTACCGGGACAGGGGGAGAAGCTTTCTTT
CASSSTGTGGEAFF
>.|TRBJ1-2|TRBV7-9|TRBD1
TGTGCCAGCAGCCAGGACAGGGAGGCGAACTATGGCTACACCTTC
CASSQDREANYGYTF
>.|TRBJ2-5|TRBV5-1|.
TGCGCCAGCAGCCAAACAGCCTCCGGGGAGACCCAGTACTTC
CASSQTASGETQYF
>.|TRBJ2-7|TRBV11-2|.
TGTGCCTCTCAGACTAACTCCTACGAGCAGTACTTC
CASQTNSYEQYF
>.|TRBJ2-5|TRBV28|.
TGTGCCAGCAGTTTTCGGGGCTTGGGGGTTCAAGAGACCCAGTACTTC
CASSFRGLGVQETQYF
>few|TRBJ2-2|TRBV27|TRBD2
TGTGCCAGCAAACCGGGACTAGGAGTAGCCGGGGAGCTGTTTTTT
CASKPGLGVAGELFF
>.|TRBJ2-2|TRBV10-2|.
TGCGCCAGCAGGCATGACGGGACCGGGGAGCTGTTTTTT
CASRHDGTGELFF
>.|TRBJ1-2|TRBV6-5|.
TGTGCCAGCAGTACGCGACGACCAGGGAGTTATGGCTACACCTTC
CASSTRRPGSYGYTF
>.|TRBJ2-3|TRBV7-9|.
TGTGCCAGCAGCTCGAGCTCGGGCACAGATACGCAGTATTTT
CASSSSSGTDTQYF
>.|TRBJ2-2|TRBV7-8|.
TGTGCCAGCAGCTCGACAGTTAACACCGGGGAGCTGTTTTTT
CASSSTVNTGELFF
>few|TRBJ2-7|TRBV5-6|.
TGTGCCAGCAGCTCCCGGGTCGAGCAGTACTTC
CASSSRVEQYF
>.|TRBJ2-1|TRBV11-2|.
TGTGCCAGCAGCCCCAGAGGGCCGGGCGACTACAATGAGCAGTTCTTC
CASSPRGPGDYNEQFF
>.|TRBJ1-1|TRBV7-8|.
TGTGCCAGCAGCAAGGCGCAGGGTCTGGACACTGAAGCTTTCTTT
CASSKAQGLDTEAFF
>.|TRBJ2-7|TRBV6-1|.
TGTGCCACCTTGACTAGTTCTAGGGAGCAGTACTTC
CATLTSSREQYF
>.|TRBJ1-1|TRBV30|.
TGTGCCTGGAGCTTAGGTGGGAACACTGAAGCTTTCTTT
CAWSLGGNTEAFF
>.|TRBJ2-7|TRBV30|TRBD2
TGTGCCTGCCCGGCTAGCGGCTCCTACGAGCAGTACTTC
CACPASGSYEQYF
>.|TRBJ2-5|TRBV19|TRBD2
TGTGCCAGCGCGGGCGGGAGCGAGACCCAGTACTTC
CASAGGSETQYF
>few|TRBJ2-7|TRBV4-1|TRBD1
TGCGCCAGCAGCCTACAAGCCGCCGGGACAGCCGAGCAGTACTTC
CASSLQAAGTAEQYF
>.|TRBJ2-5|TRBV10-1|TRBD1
TGCGCCAGCAGTGAGATTAGCGGGACAGGGGGTGTAGAGACCCAGTACTTC
CASSEISGTGGVETQYF
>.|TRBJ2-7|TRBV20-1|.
TGCAGTGCTAGCGGGGACTACGAGCAGTACTTC
CSASGDYEQYF
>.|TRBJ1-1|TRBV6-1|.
TGTGCCAGCAGTGAAGTTCCCGGGGACCCAAACACTGAAGCTTTCTTT
CASSEVPGDPNTEAFF
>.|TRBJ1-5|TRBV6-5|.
TGTGCCAGCAGTGAAACTGGGCCCCAGCATTTT
CASSETGPQHF
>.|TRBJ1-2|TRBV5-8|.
TGTGCCAGCAGCTTGAGGACCGTACTACTAGAAGGCTACACCTTC
CASSLRTVLLEGYTF
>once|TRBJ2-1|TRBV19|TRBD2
TGTGCCAGCTCTACGGGAGGTTTTGGTGAGCAGTTCTTC
CASSTGGFGEQFF
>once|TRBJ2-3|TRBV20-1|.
TGCAGTGCTAGAGTAACGATCACCCGGTATTTT
CSARVTITRYF
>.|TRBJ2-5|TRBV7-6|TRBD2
TGTGCCAGCAGCCCCGGGGGGGGATCCTCCCCCCTTCAAGAGACCCAGTACTTC
CASSPGGGSSPLQETQYF
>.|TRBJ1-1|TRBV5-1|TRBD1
TGCGCCAGCAGCACCGGGGCAGGGGGGAACACTGAAGCTTTCTTT
CASSTGAGGNTEAFF
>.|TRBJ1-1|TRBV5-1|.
TGCGCCAGCAGCTTAGTCCCGGCGGGGGACACTGAAGCTTTCTTT
CASSLVPAGDTEAFF
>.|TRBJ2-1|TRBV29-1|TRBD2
TGCAGCGTAGATACTAGCGGGTCCTACAATGAGCAGTTCTTC
CSVDTSGSYNEQFF
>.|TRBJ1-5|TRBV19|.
TGTGCCAGTAGTATTCCGGAACTAAGCAATCAGCCCCAGCATTTT
CASSIPELSNQPQHF
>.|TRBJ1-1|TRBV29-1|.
TGCAGCGTTGATAGGATCGGTGGATTAGGCACTGAAGCTTTCTTT
CSVDRIGGLGTEAFF
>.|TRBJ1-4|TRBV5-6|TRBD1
TGTGCCAGCAGCTTGACAGGGGAGGCTAATGAAAAACTGTTTTTT
CASSLTGEANEKLFF
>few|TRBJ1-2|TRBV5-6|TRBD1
TGTGCCAGCAGCTTGGCCGGGACAGGGCCCTATGGCTACACCTTC
CASSLAGTGPYGYTF
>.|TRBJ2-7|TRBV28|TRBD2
TGTGCCACCTGGACTAGCGCAGGATCCTACGAGCAGTACTTC
CATWTSAGSYEQYF
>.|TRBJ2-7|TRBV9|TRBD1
TGTGCCAGCAGCTCCCGGGACAGTACCTACGAGCAGTACTTC
CASSSRDSTYEQYF
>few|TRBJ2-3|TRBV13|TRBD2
TGTGCCAGCAGCTCCCGGCTAGCGGCCGTCACAGATACGCAGTATTTT
CASSSRLAAVTDTQYF
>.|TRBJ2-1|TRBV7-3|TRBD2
TGTGCCAGCAGCCCCGAAGGCGGGAGGGCCGCGAATGAGCAGTTCTTC
CASSPEGGRAANEQFF
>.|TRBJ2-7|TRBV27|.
TGTGCCAGCAGTTTTTCCGCGCAGGGGGGGGTGGACGAGCAGTACTTC
CASSFSAQGGVDEQYF
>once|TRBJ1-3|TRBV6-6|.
TGTGCTGCTTGGGAGGGAAACACCATATATTTT
CAAWEGNTIYF
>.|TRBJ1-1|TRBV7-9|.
TGTGCCAGCAGCTCTCAGGCGGGGGCCCCCGAAGCTTTCTTT
CASSSQAGAPEAFF
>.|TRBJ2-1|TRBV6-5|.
TGTGCCAGCAGTTACTCCGACCCGTACAATGAGCAGTTCTTC
CASSYSDPYNEQFF
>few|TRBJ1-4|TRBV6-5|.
TGTGCCAGCTCGCCGGACAGCCGGGGTGAAAAACTGTTTTTT
CASSPDSRGEKLFF
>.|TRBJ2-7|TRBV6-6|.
TGTGCCAGCAGTTATAATCGGGTCGAGCAGTACTTC
CASSYNRVEQYF
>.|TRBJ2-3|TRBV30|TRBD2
TGTGCCTGGAGGGTCCTAGCGGGAAGCGGGCTTACAGATACGCAGTATTTT
CAWRVLAGSGLTDTQYF
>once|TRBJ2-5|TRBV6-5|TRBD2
TGTGCCAGCAGTTACTTTAGCGGGAGTCGAGAGACCCAGTACTTC
CASSYFSGSRETQYF
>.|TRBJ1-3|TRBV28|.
TGTGCCAGCAAGAATCTCGGGGACACCATATATTTT
CASKNLGDTIYF
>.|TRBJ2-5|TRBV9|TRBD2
TGTGCCAGCAGCGTAGATCAAGCGGGAGTGGTGGAGACCCAGTACTTC
CASSVDQAGVVETQYF
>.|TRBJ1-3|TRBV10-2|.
TGCGCCAGCAGCGGGGGCCTGTCCTCTGGAAACACCATATATTTT
CASSGGLSSGNTIYF
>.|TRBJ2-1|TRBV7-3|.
TGTGCCAGCAGCTTAGCGGGCACCTACAATGAGCAGTTCTTC
CASSLAGTYNEQFF